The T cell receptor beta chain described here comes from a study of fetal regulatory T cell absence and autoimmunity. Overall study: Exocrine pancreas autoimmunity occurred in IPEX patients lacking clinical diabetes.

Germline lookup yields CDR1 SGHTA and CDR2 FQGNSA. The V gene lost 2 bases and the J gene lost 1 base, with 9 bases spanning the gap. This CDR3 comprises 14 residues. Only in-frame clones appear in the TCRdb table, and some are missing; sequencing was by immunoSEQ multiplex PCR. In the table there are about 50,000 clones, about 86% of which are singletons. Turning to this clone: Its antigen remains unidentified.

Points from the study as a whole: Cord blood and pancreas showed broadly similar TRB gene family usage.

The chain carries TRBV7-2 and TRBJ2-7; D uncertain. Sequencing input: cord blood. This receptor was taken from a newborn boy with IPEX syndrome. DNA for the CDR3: TGTGCCAGCAGCTTAAGCAGGATTTCCTACGAGCAGTACTTC. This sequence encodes CASSLSRISYEQYF.